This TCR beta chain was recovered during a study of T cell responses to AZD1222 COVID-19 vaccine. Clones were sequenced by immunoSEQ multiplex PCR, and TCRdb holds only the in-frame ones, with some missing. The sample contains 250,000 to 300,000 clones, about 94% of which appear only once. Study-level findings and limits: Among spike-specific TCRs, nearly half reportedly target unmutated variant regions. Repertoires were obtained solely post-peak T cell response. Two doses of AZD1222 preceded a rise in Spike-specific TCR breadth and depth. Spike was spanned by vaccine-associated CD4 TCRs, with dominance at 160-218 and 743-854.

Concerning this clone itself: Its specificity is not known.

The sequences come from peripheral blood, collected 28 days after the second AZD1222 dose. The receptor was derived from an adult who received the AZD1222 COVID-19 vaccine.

CDR3 sequence reads: CASSSGGDGFNEQFF. The CDR3 DNA follows: TGTGCCAGCAGCTCCGGGGGGGATGGATTCAATGAGCAGTTCTTC. The chain carries TRBV4-2 and TRBJ2-1; TRBD2 matches 8 bases. The junction had 9 bases not matched to a gene; V was cut back by 5 bases and J by 6 bases. Per germline, CDR1 LGHNA and CDR2 YNFKEQ. The CDR3 length is 15 residues.